Here is one T cell receptor (beta chain) with its context. Its antigen is not identified. MiXCR was run by TCRdb on the 5' RACE reads, yielding one entry per CDR3 protein. The table lists hundreds of thousands of distinct CDR3 sequences, 21% of them singletons. The data are from a study of identical twins. The study's findings and limits: In cord blood, abundant beta clonotypes had fewer insertions; memory showed no trend.

Germline V CDR1 and CDR2: SGHKS, YYEKEE (reference sequence). V lost 3 bases to trimming and J lost 0 bases, with 16 bases between them. This CDR3 comprises 16 residues. The same specimen was also included in a second study, on T cells expressing NK-cell markers. From that report: These clonotypes additionally ranked first within the CD3+CD56-NKG2C+ fraction of a few donors. Unclear, still, was the HCMV specificity of the expanded NKG2C+ T cell clones.

This chain joins TRBV5-5 and TRBJ2-7; TRBD2 might be the D (6 bases). This clonotype was sampled from a woman aged 18-30 years in good health. Sample: PBMCs. CDR3 sequence (DNA): TGTGCCAGCAGCTCGGGATGGCGGGGCCGCTCCTACGAGCAGTACTTC. It specifies CASSSGWRGRSYEQYF.